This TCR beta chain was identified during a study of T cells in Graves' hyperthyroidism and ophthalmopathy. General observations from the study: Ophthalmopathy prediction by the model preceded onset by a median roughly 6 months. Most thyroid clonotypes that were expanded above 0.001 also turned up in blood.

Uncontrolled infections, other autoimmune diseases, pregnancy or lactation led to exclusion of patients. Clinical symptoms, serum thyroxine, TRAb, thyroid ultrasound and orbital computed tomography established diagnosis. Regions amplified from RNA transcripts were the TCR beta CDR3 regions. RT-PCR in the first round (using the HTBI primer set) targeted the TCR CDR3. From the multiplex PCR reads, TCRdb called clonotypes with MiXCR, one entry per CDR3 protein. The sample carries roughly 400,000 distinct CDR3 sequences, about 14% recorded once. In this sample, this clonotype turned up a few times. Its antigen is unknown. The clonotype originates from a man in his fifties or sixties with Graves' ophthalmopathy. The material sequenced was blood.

The CDR3 DNA follows: TGTGCCAGCAGTTCCTCCTCGGGACAGATAGACTACGAGCAGTACTTC. As protein: CASSSSSGQIDYEQYF. V gene TRBV27 combines with J gene TRBJ2-7; TRBD1 matches at 7 bases. The CDR3 has 16 amino acids. Trimming at V came to 4 bases and at J to 3 bases, leaving 12 bases not matched to a gene. Germline V gives CDR1 MNHEY, CDR2 SMNVEV (reference sequence).